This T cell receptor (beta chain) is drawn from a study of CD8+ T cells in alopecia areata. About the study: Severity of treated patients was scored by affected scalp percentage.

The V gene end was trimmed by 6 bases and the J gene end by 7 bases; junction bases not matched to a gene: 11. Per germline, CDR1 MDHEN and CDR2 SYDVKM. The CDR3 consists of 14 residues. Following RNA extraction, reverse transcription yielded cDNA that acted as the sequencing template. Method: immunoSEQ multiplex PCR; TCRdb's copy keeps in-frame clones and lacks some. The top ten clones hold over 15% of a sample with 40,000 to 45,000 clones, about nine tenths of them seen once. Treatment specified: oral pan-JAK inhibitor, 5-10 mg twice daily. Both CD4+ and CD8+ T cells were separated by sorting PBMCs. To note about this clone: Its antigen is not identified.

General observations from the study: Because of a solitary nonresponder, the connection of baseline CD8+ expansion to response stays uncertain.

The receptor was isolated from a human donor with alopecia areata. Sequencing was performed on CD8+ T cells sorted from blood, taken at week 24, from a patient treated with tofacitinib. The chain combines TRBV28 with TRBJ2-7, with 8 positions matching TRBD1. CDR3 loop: CASSLRGQAREQYF. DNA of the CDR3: TGTGCCAGCAGCCTAAGGGGACAGGCACGGGAGCAGTACTTC.